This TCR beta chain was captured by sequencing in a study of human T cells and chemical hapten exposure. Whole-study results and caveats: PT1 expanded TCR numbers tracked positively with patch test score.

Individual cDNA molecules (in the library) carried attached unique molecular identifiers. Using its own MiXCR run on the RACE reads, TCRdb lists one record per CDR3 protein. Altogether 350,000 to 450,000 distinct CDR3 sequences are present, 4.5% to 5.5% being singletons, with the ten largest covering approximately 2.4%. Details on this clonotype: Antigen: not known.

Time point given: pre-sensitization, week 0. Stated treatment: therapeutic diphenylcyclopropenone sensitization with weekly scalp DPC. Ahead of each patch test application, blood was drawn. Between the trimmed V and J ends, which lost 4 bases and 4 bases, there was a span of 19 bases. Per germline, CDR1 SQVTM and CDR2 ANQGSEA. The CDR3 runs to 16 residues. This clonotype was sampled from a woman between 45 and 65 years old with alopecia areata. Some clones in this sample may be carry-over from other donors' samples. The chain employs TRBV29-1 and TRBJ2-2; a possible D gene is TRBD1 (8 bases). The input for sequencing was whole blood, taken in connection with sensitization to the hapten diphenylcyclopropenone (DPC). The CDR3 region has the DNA TGCAGCGTTGGCCAGGGGGCGACGGGGGGCACCGGGGAGCTGTTTTTT. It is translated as CSVGQGATGGTGELFF.